These 13 T cell receptor beta chains came from one sample sequenced in a study of cytomegalovirus exposure and HLA in healthy donors. Vbeta (60) and Jbeta (13) primers were used in the PCR. This table comes from immunoSEQ multiplex PCR, and its TCRdb copy is limited to in-frame clones, with some not included. The sample records about 160,000 clones, 60% to 80% being singletons. What was sequenced was PBMCs. The receptors originated from a man between 60 and 75 years old in good health and CMV-seronegative.

The rearrangement links TRBV28 to TRBJ2-1; 11 nucleotides line up with TRBD2. There are 15 residues in the CDR3. CDR1 MDHEN and CDR2 SYDVKM come from the germline V gene. Losses at the gene ends were 8 bases for V and 7 bases for J; bases not matched to a gene: 10. CDR3: CASGTGTSGHNEQFF. In nucleotides, the CDR3 is TGTGCCAGCGGAACCGGGACTAGCGGCCATAATGAGCAGTTCTTC.

V usage is TRBV5-1 and J usage is TRBJ2-5; TRBD2 aligns across 10 bases. Trimming cost V 4 bases and J 5 bases; bases outside gene matches: 8. Germline CDR1 is SGHRS and CDR2 is YFSETQ. The CDR3 length is 15 residues. The chain's CDR3 is CASSPGLAGEETQYF. DNA for the CDR3: TGCGCCAGCAGCCCCGGGCTAGCGGGGGAGGAGACCCAGTACTTC.

The V gene is TRBV21-1, the J gene TRBJ2-2; the table's TRBD2 call for D was not verified on the DNA. TRBV21-1 is a pseudogene segment. The CDR3 has 15 residues. The CDR3 sequence is CASQTSGKRTGELFF. CDR3 DNA sequence: TGTGCCAGCCAGACTAGCGGGAAACGAACCGGGGAGCTGTTTTTT.

This clone was seen only once. In DNA form, the CDR3 reads TGTGCCAGCAGCATCAGGGGTCAAGAGACCCAGTACTTC. It is translated as CASSIRGQETQYF. The chain joins TRBV14 to TRBJ2-5; the D gene is possibly TRBD1 (6 bases). Trimming left V 5 bases short and J 2 bases short, with 9 bases between. The CDR3 is made up of 13 amino acids. CDR1 is SGHDN, CDR2 FVKESK, per germline.

The chain combines TRBV6-1 with TRBJ2-5; D possibly corresponds to TRBD1 (6 bases). The germline V and J ends were trimmed by 5 bases and 0 bases, with 10 bases remaining between them. Germline V CDR1 and CDR2: MNHNS, SASEGT. The CDR3 sequence is 14 residues long. CDR3 protein: CASSRGTHQETQYF. DNA for the CDR3: TGTGCCAGCAGTAGGGGGACGCACCAAGAGACCCAGTACTTC.

There are a few counts of this clone. J is TRBJ2-3 and V is TRBV6-1; D gene uncertain. This CDR3 has 13 residues. The germline V gene encodes CDR1 MNHNS and CDR2 SASEGT. The germline V and J ends were trimmed by 1 base and 5 bases, with 7 bases remaining between them. The CDR3 loop reads CASSEVRKDTQYF. The CDR3 DNA sequence: TGTGCCAGCAGTGAAGTGAGGAAAGATACGCAGTATTTT.

This chain uses TRBV27 with TRBJ2-3; 10 positions agree with TRBD2. This CDR3 contains 14 residues. Germline CDR1 is MNHEY and CDR2 is SMNVEV (reference sequence). With V trimmed by 5 bases and J by 3 bases, 2 bases remained unmatched. Here the CDR3 DNA reads TGTGCCAGCAGTCTAGCGGGAGTAACAGATACGCAGTATTTT. Translation: CASSLAGVTDTQYF.

This clone was observed a handful of times. The rearrangement links TRBV12-2 to TRBJ2-7; the D call TRBD1 from the table was never checked on the DNA. TRBV12-2 constitutes a pseudogene. This CDR3 is built from 20 residues. In DNA, the CDR3 is TGTGCAAGTCGCTTAGCGTCGCCAGGGGGCGGGAAGGGCCTAGGCTACGAGCAGTACTTC. Encoded protein: CASRLASPGGGKGLGYEQYF.

This clone was seen a single time. This CDR3 is CAWSATYPLNTEAFF. The CDR3 nucleotides are TGTGCCTGGAGCGCAACTTACCCGCTGAACACTGAAGCTTTCTTT. The J gene is TRBJ1-1, the V gene TRBV30, with D uncertain. V lost 3 bases and J 0 bases, leaving 14 bases between the germline ends. The CDR3 sequence is 15 residues long. In germline, CDR1 is GTSNPN, CDR2 SVGIG (reference sequence).

V gene TRBV15 combines with J gene TRBJ2-5; 11 bases line up with TRBD2. The CDR3 is 15 residues long. CDR1 is LNHNV, CDR2 YYDKDF, per germline (reference sequence). V dropped 4 bases and J dropped 5; count of bases not matched to a gene: 6. In DNA form, the CDR3 reads TGTGCCACCAGCACATTAGCGGGGGGGCAGGAGACCCAGTACTTC. Encoded protein: CATSTLAGGQETQYF. The variable domain in full, with the rest retrieved from reference TRBV15 and TRBJ2-5, is DAMVIQNPRYQVTQFGKPVTLSCSQTLNHNVMYWYQQKSSQAPKLLFHYYDKDFNNEADTPDNFQSRRPNTSFCFLDIRSPGLGDTAMYLCATSTLAGGQETQYFGPGTRLLVL.

The J gene is TRBJ1-5, the V gene TRBV7-9; D gene uncertain. Germline CDR1 is SEHNR and CDR2 is FQNEAQ (reference sequence). This CDR3 spans 13 amino acids. V was shortened by 5 bases and J by 0 bases, with 5 bases between the two germline ends. The CDR3 DNA reads as TGTGCCAGCAGCCGCGATAGCAATCAGCCCCAGCATTTT. Protein: CASSRDSNQPQHF.

This clone showed up many times. The rearrangement joins TRBV5-4 to TRBJ1-3; tentatively, D is TRBD1 (5 bases). The germline V and J ends were trimmed by 0 bases and 8 bases, with 15 bases remaining between them. The germline V gene encodes CDR1 SGHNT and CDR2 YYREEE (reference sequence). CDR3 length equals 15 residues. Here the CDR3 DNA reads TGTGCCAGCAGCTTGGATCAGGGCCGTGTCGACACCATATATTTT. This gives the protein CASSLDQGRVDTIYF.

J is TRBJ2-2 and V is TRBV30; D is perhaps TRBD1 (6 bases). The CDR3 runs to 15 residues. V shed 3 bases and J shed 4 bases, with 15 bases lying between them. Germline CDR1 and CDR2: GTSNPN and SVGIG (reference sequence). Here the CDR3 reads CAWSRVDRTTGELFF. The CDR3 region has the DNA TGTGCCTGGAGCCGTGTTGACAGGACCACCGGGGAGCTGTTTTTT.